This T cell receptor beta chain was captured in a study of patients and donors after allogeneic stem cell transplantation. J was trimmed by 9 bases and V by 4 bases; bases with no gene match: 3. CDR1 LGHDT and CDR2 YNNKEL come from the germline V gene (reference sequence). CDR3 size: 13 residues. TCRdb re-called the RT-PCR reads through MiXCR, storing one row per CDR3 protein. Of about a million distinct CDR3 sequences in the sample, 18% are singletons; the top ten hold 6%. The chain is built from TRBV3-1 and TRBJ1-6, with 7 bases fitting TRBD1. Sequences were obtained from blood, either unsorted or a sorted T cell fraction (not recorded which). The clonotype comes from a human donor who was either an allogeneic HSCT recipient or a stem cell or donor lymphocyte infusion donor (not recorded which). It is not recorded whose cells these are; they may come from a transplant donor. The DNA for the CDR3 is TGTGCCAGCAGCCCGGGACAGCCTTCACCCCTCCACTTT. It codes for CASSPGQPSPLHF.